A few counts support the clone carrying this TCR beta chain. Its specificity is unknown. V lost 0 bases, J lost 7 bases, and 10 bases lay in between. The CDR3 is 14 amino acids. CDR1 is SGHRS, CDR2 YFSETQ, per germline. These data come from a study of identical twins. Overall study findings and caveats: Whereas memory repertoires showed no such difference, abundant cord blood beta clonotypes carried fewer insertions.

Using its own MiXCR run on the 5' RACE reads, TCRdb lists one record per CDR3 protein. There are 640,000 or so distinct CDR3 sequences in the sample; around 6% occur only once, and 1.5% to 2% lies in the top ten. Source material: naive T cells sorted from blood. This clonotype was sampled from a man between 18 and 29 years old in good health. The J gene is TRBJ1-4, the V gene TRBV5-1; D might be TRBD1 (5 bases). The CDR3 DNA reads TGCGCCAGCAGCTTGGAAGGGGTTGCTGAAAAACTGTTTTTT. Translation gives CASSLEGVAEKLFF.